Listed below are T cell receptor beta chains from one sample, sequenced in a study of T cells in Graves' hyperthyroidism and ophthalmopathy. TCRdb independently ran MiXCR on the multiplex PCR reads; one entry per CDR3 protein. This sample has about 640,000 distinct CDR3 sequences, with less than 25% found just once. Input material: blood. The receptor set was obtained from a man aged 25-45 years with Graves' ophthalmopathy. Each CDR3 is given with its conserved first and last residue. A D gene is named only where the DNA matches it firmly. A row's size may be missing; if present it is once, few, many or a size class.

abundance,v_gene,d_gene,j_gene,CDR3aa,CDR3nt
many,TRBV30,NA,TRBJ2-1,CAWSGGQGANEQFF,TGTGCCTGGAGTGGGGGGCAGGGCGCGAATGAGCAGTTCTTC
few,TRBV7-9,NA,TRBJ2-7,CASSPQPHEQYF,TGTGCCAGCAGCCCACAACCCCACGAGCAGTACTTC
NA,TRBV20-1,NA,TRBJ2-7,CSANHEQYF,TGCAGTGCAAACCACGAGCAGTACTTC
many,TRBV28,NA,TRBJ2-2,CASSLAGRGGELFF,TGTGCCAGCAGTTTGGCAGGGAGAGGCGGGGAGCTGTTTTTT
few,TRBV4-2,TRBD2,TRBJ2-1,CASSAGGARFF,TGTGCCAGCAGCGCCGGGGGGGCCCGGTTCTTC
few,TRBV5-6,NA,TRBJ2-7,CASSPGEGGYEQYF,TGTGCCAGCAGCCCGGGGGAGGGGGGATACGAGCAGTACTTC
many,TRBV2,NA,TRBJ2-7,CATQGGPGNYEQYF,TGTGCCACCCAGGGCGGACCGGGAAACTACGAGCAGTACTTC
NA,TRBV24-1,TRBD2,TRBJ2-3,CATSFPGLAGAGDTQYF,TGTGCCACCAGCTTCCCGGGACTAGCGGGAGCGGGAGATACGCAGTATTTT
NA,TRBV5-8,NA,TRBJ1-5,CASSSWVGNQPQHF,TGTGCCAGCAGTTCTTGGGTGGGCAATCAGCCCCAGCATTTT
once,TRBV4-2,TRBD2,TRBJ2-3,CASSQDLSGSPDTQYF,TGTGCCAGCAGCCAAGATTTAAGCGGGAGTCCAGATACGCAGTATTTT
NA,TRBV19,NA,TRBJ2-7,CASSITDSSYEQYF,TGTGCCAGTAGTATTACGGACAGTTCCTACGAGCAGTACTTC
many,TRBV28,NA,TRBJ1-2,CASSLGDGEVHYGYTF,TGTGCCAGCAGCTTGGGGGACGGCGAGGTCCACTATGGCTACACCTTC
NA,TRBV3-1,TRBD2,TRBJ2-7,CASSQGLAIEQYF,TGTGCCAGCAGCCAAGGACTAGCGATCGAGCAGTACTTC
few,TRBV29-1,NA,TRBJ2-3,CSVDRGLKDTQYF,TGCAGCGTTGATCGGGGACTGAAAGATACGCAGTATTTT
few,TRBV5-8,TRBD2,TRBJ2-1,CASSRGTRSGDEQFF,TGTGCCAGCAGCCGCGGGACTAGAAGTGGCGATGAGCAGTTCTTC
few,TRBV19,TRBD2,TRBJ2-7,CASSKASGAYEQYF,TGTGCCAGTAGTAAGGCTAGCGGGGCCTACGAGCAGTACTTC
many,TRBV7-8,NA,TRBJ2-2,CASSLRDGTGELFF,TGTGCCAGCAGCCTACGGGACGGTACCGGGGAGCTGTTTTTT
NA,TRBV7-2,TRBD1,TRBJ1-2,CASSVTGGGFLYGYTF,TGTGCCAGCAGCGTCACAGGGGGCGGGTTTCTCTATGGCTACACCTTC
many,TRBV2,NA,TRBJ2-5,CASSEVLGKTQYF,TGTGCCAGCAGTGAGGTTTTGGGAAAGACCCAGTACTTC
NA,TRBV28,NA,TRBJ1-3,CASKVELGNTIYF,TGTGCCAGTAAGGTGGAGCTTGGAAACACCATATATTTT
many,TRBV28,NA,TRBJ2-7,CASSFGSSYEQYF,TGTGCCAGCAGCTTCGGCAGCTCCTACGAGCAGTACTTC
many,TRBV20-1,TRBD1,TRBJ2-1,CSAVGQGLHNEQFF,TGCAGTGCTGTAGGACAGGGACTCCACAATGAGCAGTTCTTC